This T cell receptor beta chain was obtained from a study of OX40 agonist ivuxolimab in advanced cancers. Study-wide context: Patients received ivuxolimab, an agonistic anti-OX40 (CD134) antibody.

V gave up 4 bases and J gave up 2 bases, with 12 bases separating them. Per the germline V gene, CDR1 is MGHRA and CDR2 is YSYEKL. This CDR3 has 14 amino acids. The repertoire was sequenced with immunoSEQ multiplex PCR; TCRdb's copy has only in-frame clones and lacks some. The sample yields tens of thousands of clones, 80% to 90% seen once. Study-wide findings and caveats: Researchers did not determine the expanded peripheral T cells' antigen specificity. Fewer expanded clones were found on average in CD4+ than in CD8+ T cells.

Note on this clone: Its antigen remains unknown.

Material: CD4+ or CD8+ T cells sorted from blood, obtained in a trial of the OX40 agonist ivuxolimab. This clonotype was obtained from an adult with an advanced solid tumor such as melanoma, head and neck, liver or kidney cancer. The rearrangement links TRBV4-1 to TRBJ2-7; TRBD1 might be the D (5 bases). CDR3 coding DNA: TGCGCCAGCAGCCCGTACAGGACCGCCTACGAGCAGTACTTC. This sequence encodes CASSPYRTAYEQYF.